This T cell receptor beta chain is drawn from a study of shared clonotypes between healthy human individuals. V shed 4 bases and J shed 1 base, with 9 bases lying between them. The germline V gene encodes CDR1 MGHRA and CDR2 YSYEKL. The CDR3 contains 14 residues. Only in-frame clones appear in the TCRdb table, and some are missing; sequencing was by immunoSEQ multiplex PCR. This sample has around 690,000 clones, with roughly 88% found just once. In regard to this clone: Other DNA sequences within the sample encode an identical CDR3.

The receptor comes from a man between 18 and 29 years old in good health. Some clones in this sample may be carry-over from other donors' samples. This chain links TRBV4-1 with TRBJ2-3; D gene ambiguous. Sequencing used memory CD8+ T cells from PBMCs. The subset: CD45RO+ cells pooled with CCR7-negative TemRA cells. The CDR3 protein is CASSPRQGTDTQYF. In nucleotides, the CDR3 is TGCGCCAGCAGCCCCCGGCAGGGCACAGATACGCAGTATTTT.